This TCR beta chain came from a study of blood T cell repertoires in COVID-19. About the research overall: Both acute and convalescent COVID-19 samples were obtained from the United States, Italy and Spain. The analysed material was cDNA or gDNA that came from T cells, B-cell-depleted T cells, or PBMCs.

Comment on this clone: One base away lies a much larger clone, so this may be a sequencing read error.

The V segment lost 5 bases and the J segment 8 bases; nucleotides outside the gene matches: 3. Germline values: CDR1 MGHDK, CDR2 SYGVNS. The CDR3 sequence is 14 residues long. Original methodology: Cell counts per sample came from amplifying reference gene primers. Data came from immunoSEQ multiplex PCR; TCRdb stores just in-frame clones and leaves some out. V, J and clone size were drawn from that table, and D and trimming were deduced from the DNA. The sample records around 230,000 clones, less than 85% being singletons. This chain uses TRBV25-1 with TRBJ1-6, with TRBD1 matching 10 bases. This clonotype was sampled from a woman in her 70s with active or convalescent COVID-19. The sequenced material came from peripheral blood. CDR3 sequence: CASSFGTGDSPLHF. For the CDR3, the DNA is TGTGCCAGCAGTTTTGGGACAGGGGATTCACCCCTCCACTTT.